This T cell receptor (beta chain) was found in a study of OX40 agonist ivuxolimab in advanced cancers. In the study overall: Three patients, one with hepatocellular carcinoma and two with cutaneous melanoma, responded partially.

Measured with immunoSEQ multiplex PCR; TCRdb has only the in-frame clones, and not every one. The sample has about 19,000 clones; 68% are singletons. Worth noting for this clone: The antigen remains undetermined.

The germline gives CDR1 SGHVS, CDR2 FNYEAQ. The CDR3 consists of 14 residues. Losses at the gene ends were 3 bases for V and 5 bases for J; bases not matched to a gene: 4. Points from the study as a whole: Expanded clones tended on average to be more numerous among CD8+ T cells than CD4+.

The V and J genes are TRBV7-6 and TRBJ2-7; 10 bases match TRBD2. This sequence originates from an adult with an advanced solid tumor such as melanoma, head and neck, liver or kidney cancer. Source: CD4+ or CD8+ T cells sorted from blood, taken in a trial of the OX40 agonist ivuxolimab. The CDR3 is CASSFEREGDEQYF. The CDR3 DNA reads TGTGCCAGCAGCTTCGAGCGGGAGGGAGACGAGCAGTACTTC. The variable domain in full, with the rest retrieved from reference TRBV7-6 and TRBJ2-7, is GAGVSQSPRYKVTKRGQDVALRCDPISGHVSLYWYRQALGQGPEFLTYFNYEAQQDKSGLPNDRFSAERPEGSISTLTIQRTEQRDSAMYRCASSFEREGDEQYFGPGTRLTVT.